These 15 T cell receptor beta chains originate from one sample sequenced in a study of blood T cell repertoires in COVID-19. The assay was immunoSEQ multiplex PCR, and TCRdb's table has in-frame clones only and misses some. The sample contains around 51,000 clones, 86% of which appear only once. Sequencing input: peripheral blood. These receptors were obtained from a man older than 75 with active COVID-19.

The chain combines TRBV5-5 with TRBJ1-2; TRBD1 agrees at 7 bases. V gave up 0 bases and J gave up 4 bases; unmatched junction bases: 9. CDR3 length: 16 residues. Per germline, CDR1 SGHKS and CDR2 YYEKEE (reference sequence). This CDR3 reads CASSLATGAALYGYTF. CDR3 DNA: TGTGCCAGCAGCTTGGCCACAGGGGCCGCTCTCTATGGCTACACCTTC.

V usage is TRBV27 and J usage is TRBJ2-1, with 8 bases fitting TRBD2. The junction had 3 bases not matched to a gene; V was cut back by 8 bases and J by 0 bases. Germline values: CDR1 MNHEY, CDR2 SMNVEV (reference sequence). The CDR3 runs 14 residues. CDR3 bases: TGTGCCAGCCAGCGGGAGCCCTCCTACAATGAGCAGTTCTTC. Translating it yields CASQREPSYNEQFF.

J is TRBJ2-7 and V is TRBV11-2, with 8 bases matching TRBD2. The germline CDR1 and CDR2 sequences are SGHAT and FQNNGV. Trimming took 5 bases from V and 2 from J; bases not matched to a gene: 5. The CDR3 contains 14 residues. CDR3 loop: CASSQLGRAYEQYF. DNA of the CDR3: TGTGCCAGCAGCCAACTCGGGAGGGCCTACGAGCAGTACTTC. The variable domain in full, completed from reference TRBV11-2 and TRBJ2-7, reads EAGVAQSPRYKIIEKRQSVAFWCNPISGHATLYWYQQILGQGPKLLIQFQNNGVVDDSQLPKDRFSAERLKGVDSTLKIQPAKLEDSAVYLCASSQLGRAYEQYFGPGTRLTVT.

V and J are TRBV28 and TRBJ1-2; 7 bases are a match to TRBD1. Germline V gene sequence: CDR1 MDHEN, CDR2 SYDVKM. This CDR3 region has 14 residues. The junction had 7 bases not matched to a gene; V was cut back by 7 bases and J by 2 bases. The CDR3 DNA reads as TGTGCCAGCACCCCCGACAGGGCCAACTATGGCTACACCTTC. It specifies CASTPDRANYGYTF.

The V and J genes are TRBV30 and TRBJ1-2, with D unresolved. Germline values: CDR1 GTSNPN, CDR2 SVGIG (reference sequence). V dropped 0 bases and J dropped 5 bases, with 16 bases sitting between them. The CDR3 runs 15 residues. The CDR3: CAWSVWVGGWYGYTF. As DNA, the CDR3 is TGTGCCTGGAGTGTTTGGGTCGGAGGATGGTATGGCTACACCTTC.

This clone rates as medium-sized. The chain carries TRBV4-2 and TRBJ1-1; tentatively, D is TRBD1 (6 bases). Trimming pared 0 bases from V and 3 bases from J, leaving 8 bases between. Looked up from germline, CDR1 is LGHNA and CDR2 is YNFKEQ. The CDR3 loop spans 14 amino acids. The CDR3 DNA reads TGTGCCAGCAGCCAAGAACAGGGATACACTGAAGCTTTCTTT. Translation gives CASSQEQGYTEAFF.

The rearrangement joins TRBV21-1 to TRBJ2-7; TRBD1, the D gene given by the table, was not confirmed from the DNA. TRBV21-1 is a pseudogene locus. The CDR3 is 18 residues long. CDR3 DNA: TGTGCCAGCACCGCAAAAGGGAGGAGACAGGGTAGCTCCTACGAGCAGTACTTC. It specifies CASTAKGRRQGSSYEQYF.

The chain recombines TRBV3-1 (or the pseudogene TRBV3-2) with TRBJ2-2; 16 positions agree with TRBD2. With V trimmed by 6 bases and J by 7 bases, 8 bases remained unmatched. Germline V gene sequence: CDR1 LGHDT, CDR2 YNNKEL (reference sequence). The CDR3 extends over 17 amino acids. The CDR3 sequence: CASRGTSGGEEGGELFF. In DNA form, the CDR3 reads TGTGCCAGCAGAGGGACTAGCGGGGGGGAAGAAGGCGGGGAGCTGTTTTTT.

The chain recombines TRBV5-6 with TRBJ2-7; D might be TRBD1 (5 bases). The CDR3 consists of 13 residues. With 5 bases removed from V and 6 bases from J, the gap between germline ends came to 15 bases. Germline V CDR1 and CDR2: SGHDT, YYEEEE. The CDR3 reads CASSPVQGIEQYF. CDR3 sequence (DNA): TGTGCCAGCAGTCCCGTCCAGGGAATCGAGCAGTACTTC.

This rearrangement joins TRBV2 to TRBJ2-7; D is ambiguous. Germline values: CDR1 SNHLY, CDR2 FYNNEI. Deletions cut 7 bases from V and 0 bases from J, with 7 bases between. The CDR3 runs 12 residues. DNA for the CDR3: TGTGCCAGCAAACAGTCCTCCTACGAGCAGTACTTC. This encodes CASKQSSYEQYF.

V gene TRBV5-1 combines with J gene TRBJ2-1; possibly TRBD2 for D (6 bases). The CDR3 is made up of 16 amino acids. Trimming cost V 3 bases and J 5 bases, with 18 bases left between them. Germline V lookup: CDR1 SGHRS, CDR2 YFSETQ. The chain's CDR3 is CASSSGVPVLDNEQFF. The CDR3 coding sequence is TGCGCCAGCAGCTCGGGGGTCCCCGTACTGGACAATGAGCAGTTCTTC.

The rearrangement links TRBV5-4 to TRBJ2-1; 8 nucleotides align to TRBD2. Looked up from germline, CDR1 is SGHNT and CDR2 is YYREEE (reference sequence). V lost 1 base and J lost 12; bases outside the gene matches: 0. The CDR3 length is 11 residues. The CDR3 DNA reads as TGTGCCAGCAGCTTGAGCGGGAGGCAGTTCTTC. This encodes CASSLSGRQFF.

In nucleotides, the CDR3 is TGTGCCAGCAACGAAAATGTGGGGGCCCCCAGGGGCTACACCTTC. It codes for CASNENVGAPRGYTF. The genes are TRBV7-2 and TRBJ1-2; maybe TRBD1 (6 bases). V lost 7 bases to trimming and J lost 8 bases, with 23 bases between them. The CDR3 spans 15 residues. Germline CDR1 reads SGHTA; CDR2 reads FQGNSA.

V is TRBV7-2 and J is TRBJ2-7, with 10 bases aligning to TRBD2. Losses at the gene ends were 5 bases for V and 0 bases for J; bases not matched to a gene: 4. Germline assignment: CDR1 SGHTA and CDR2 FQGNSA. CDR3 length: 15 amino acids. In DNA, the CDR3 is TGTGCCAGCAGCCAAGCTAGCGGGAGCTCCTACGAGCAGTACTTC. Translation gives CASSQASGSSYEQYF.

V and J are TRBV6-2 or TRBV6-3 and TRBJ1-1; 8 bases are shared with TRBD1. CDR1 is MNHEY and CDR2 is SVGEGT in the germline V gene. This CDR3 contains 16 residues. V shed 0 bases and J 3 bases; nucleotides not matched to a gene: 6. The CDR3: CASSYSDRVRDTEAFF. Here the CDR3 DNA reads TGTGCCAGCAGTTACTCGGACAGGGTGAGGGACACTGAAGCTTTCTTT.